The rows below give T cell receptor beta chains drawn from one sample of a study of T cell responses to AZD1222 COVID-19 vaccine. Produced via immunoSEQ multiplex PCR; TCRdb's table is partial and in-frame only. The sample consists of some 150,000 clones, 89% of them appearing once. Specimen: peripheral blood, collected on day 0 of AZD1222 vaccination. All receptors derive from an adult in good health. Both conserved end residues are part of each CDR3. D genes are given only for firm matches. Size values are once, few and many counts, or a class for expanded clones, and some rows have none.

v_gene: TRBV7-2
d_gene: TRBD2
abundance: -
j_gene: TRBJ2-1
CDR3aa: CASSLATGGSYNEQFF
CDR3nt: TGTGCCAGCAGCTTAGCTACGGGAGGCTCCTACAATGAGCAGTTCTTC

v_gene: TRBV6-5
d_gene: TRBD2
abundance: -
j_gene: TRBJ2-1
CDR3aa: CASRLAGTNYNEQFF
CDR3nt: TGTGCCAGCAGGCTAGCGGGAACGAACTACAATGAGCAGTTCTTC

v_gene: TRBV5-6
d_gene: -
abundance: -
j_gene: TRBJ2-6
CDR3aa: CASSLGPSSGANVLTF
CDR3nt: TGTGCCAGCAGCTTGGGCCCATCCTCTGGGGCCAACGTCCTGACTTTC

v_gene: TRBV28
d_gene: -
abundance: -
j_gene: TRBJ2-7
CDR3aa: CASSFRGEMSYEQCF
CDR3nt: TGTGCCAGCAGTTTCAGGGGGGAGATGTCCTACGAGCAGTGCTTC

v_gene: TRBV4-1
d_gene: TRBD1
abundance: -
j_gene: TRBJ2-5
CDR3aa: CASSQRQGGETQYF
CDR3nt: TGCGCCAGCAGCCAGCGACAGGGTGGTGAGACCCAGTACTTC

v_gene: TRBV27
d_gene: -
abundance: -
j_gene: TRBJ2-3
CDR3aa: CASRGTGRDTQYF
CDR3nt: TGTGCCAGCAGGGGGACGGGGAGGGATACGCAGTATTTT

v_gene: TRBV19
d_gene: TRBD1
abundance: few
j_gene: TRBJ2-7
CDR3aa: CATRDRSYEQYF
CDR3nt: TGTGCCACCAGGGACAGATCCTACGAGCAGTACTTC

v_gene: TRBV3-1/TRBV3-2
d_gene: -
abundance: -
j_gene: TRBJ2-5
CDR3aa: CASSHYRIPVETQYF
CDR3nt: TGTGCCAGCAGCCATTACCGGATTCCGGTAGAGACCCAGTACTTC

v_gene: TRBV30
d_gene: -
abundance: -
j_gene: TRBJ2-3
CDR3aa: CAWSSQGGRADTQYF
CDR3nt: TGTGCCTGGAGTTCCCAGGGGGGCAGGGCAGATACGCAGTATTTT

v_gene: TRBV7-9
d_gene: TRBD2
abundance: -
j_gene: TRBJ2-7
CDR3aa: CASSLVGSGSDYEQYF
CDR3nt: TGTGCCAGCAGCTTAGTCGGTAGCGGGAGTGATTACGAGCAGTACTTC

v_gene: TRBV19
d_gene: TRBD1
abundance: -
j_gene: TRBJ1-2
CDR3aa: CASSTLSPRTGGNGYTF
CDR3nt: TGTGCCAGTAGTACCCTCTCCCCGCGGACAGGAGGGAATGGCTACACCTTC

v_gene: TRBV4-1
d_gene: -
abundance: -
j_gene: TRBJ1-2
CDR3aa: CASSQDTYEGYTF
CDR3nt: TGCGCCAGCAGCCAAGATACGTATGAGGGCTACACCTTC

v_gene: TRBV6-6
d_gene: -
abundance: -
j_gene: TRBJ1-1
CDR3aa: CASSYSIGYKNTEAFF
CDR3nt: TGTGCCAGCAGTTACTCGATAGGCTACAAGAACACTGAAGCTTTCTTT

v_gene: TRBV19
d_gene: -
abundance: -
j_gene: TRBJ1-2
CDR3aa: CASSLGPVSYGYTF
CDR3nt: TGTGCCAGTAGCTTAGGACCGGTAAGCTATGGCTACACCTTC

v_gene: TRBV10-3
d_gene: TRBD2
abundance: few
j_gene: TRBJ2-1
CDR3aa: CAISEKREGRNEQFF
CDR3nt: TGTGCCATCAGTGAGAAGCGGGAGGGCCGGAATGAGCAGTTCTTC

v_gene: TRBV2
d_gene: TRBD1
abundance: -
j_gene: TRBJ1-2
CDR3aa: CASRGQGAVYGYTF
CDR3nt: TGTGCCAGCAGGGGACAGGGGGCCGTCTATGGCTACACCTTC

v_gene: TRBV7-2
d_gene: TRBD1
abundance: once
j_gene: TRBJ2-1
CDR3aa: CASSSGQWVGNEQFF
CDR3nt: TGTGCCAGCAGCTCGGGACAGTGGGTCGGCAATGAGCAGTTCTTC

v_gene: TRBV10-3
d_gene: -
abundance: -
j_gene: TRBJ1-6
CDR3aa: CAISWTRALNSPLHF
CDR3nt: TGTGCCATCAGTTGGACGCGGGCCTTAAATTCACCCCTCCACTTT

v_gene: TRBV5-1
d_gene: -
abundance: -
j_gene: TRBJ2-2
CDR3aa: CASSLEGGWSGNTGELFF
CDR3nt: TGCGCCAGCAGCTTGGAGGGGGGCTGGTCAGGGAACACCGGGGAGCTGTTTTTT

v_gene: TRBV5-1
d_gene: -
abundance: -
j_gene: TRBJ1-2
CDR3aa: CASSLDDYGYTF
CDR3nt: TGCGCCAGCAGCTTGGATGACTATGGCTACACCTTC

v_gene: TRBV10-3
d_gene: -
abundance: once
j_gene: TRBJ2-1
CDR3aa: CAISDPLQKSSYNEQFF
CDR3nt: TGTGCCATCAGTGACCCCCTTCAGAAAAGCTCCTACAATGAGCAGTTCTTC

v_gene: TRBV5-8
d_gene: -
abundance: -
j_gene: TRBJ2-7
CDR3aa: CASSSQGSSYEQYF
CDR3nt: TGTGCCAGCAGCTCACAGGGAAGCTCCTACGAGCAGTACTTC

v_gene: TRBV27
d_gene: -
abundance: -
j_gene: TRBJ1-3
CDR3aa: CASSLTGVSSGNTIYF
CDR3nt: TGTGCCAGCAGTTTGACAGGCGTTAGCTCTGGAAACACCATATATTTT

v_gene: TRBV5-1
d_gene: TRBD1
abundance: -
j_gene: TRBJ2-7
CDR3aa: CASSYRQGANEQYF
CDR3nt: TGCGCCAGCAGTTACCGACAGGGGGCAAACGAGCAGTACTTC

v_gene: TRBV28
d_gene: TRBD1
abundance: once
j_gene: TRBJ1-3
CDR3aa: CASSFLDRDVNTIYF
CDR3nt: TGTGCCAGCAGTTTCCTCGACAGGGATGTAAACACCATATATTTT

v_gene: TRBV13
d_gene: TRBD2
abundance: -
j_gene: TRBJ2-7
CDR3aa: CASSLSGGGSYEQYF
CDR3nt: TGTGCCAGCAGCCTTAGCGGGGGGGGTAGCTACGAGCAGTACTTC

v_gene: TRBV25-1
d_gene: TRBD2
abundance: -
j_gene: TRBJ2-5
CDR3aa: CASSEGPLAGGRETQYF
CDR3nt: TGTGCCAGCAGTGAAGGCCCCCTAGCGGGAGGGCGGGAGACCCAGTACTTC

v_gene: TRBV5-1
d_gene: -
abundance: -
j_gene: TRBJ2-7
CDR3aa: CASSLWADSTYEQYF
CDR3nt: TGCGCCAGCAGCTTGTGGGCTGACAGTACCTACGAGCAGTACTTC